This entry lists 32 T cell receptor beta chains sequenced from one sample in a study of a mutant IDH1 vaccine in newly diagnosed glioma. Antigens for these TCRs are unknown. Sequenced by immunoSEQ multiplex PCR; TCRdb stores in-frame clones only, minus some. The sample yields tens of thousands of clones, about 81% seen once. The time point here: week 47, end of study. Alongside topical imiquimod, each dose of vaccine comprised 300 ug of mutant IDH1 20-mer peptide. Sample: PBMCs, taken from a glioma patient whose treatment included an IDH1 peptide vaccine. Receptors originate from a man aged 35 to 55 with glioma.

The J gene is TRBJ1-5, the V gene TRBV5-6; TRBD1 matches 7 bases. J was trimmed by 7 bases and V by 3 bases; bases with no gene match: 4. The germline V gene encodes CDR1 SGHDT and CDR2 YYEEEE. The CDR3 spans 13 residues. The CDR3 here is CASSSTGFQPQHF. The CDR3 DNA reads as TGTGCCAGCAGCTCGACAGGGTTCCAGCCCCAGCATTTT.

The gene calls are TRBV2 and TRBJ2-7, with 7 positions matching TRBD1. Germline CDR1 is SNHLY and CDR2 is FYNNEI. The J segment lost 2 bases and the V segment lost 4 bases, leaving 5 bases of the junction unmatched. This CDR3 region has 14 residues. The CDR3, as DNA: TGTGCCAGCAGTGTAGACAGGGTTCCCTACGAGCAGTACTTC. Encoded protein: CASSVDRVPYEQYF.

This sequence joins TRBV5-5 and TRBJ2-7; TRBD2 aligns across 11 bases. The CDR3 spans 17 residues. J gave up 4 bases and V 2 bases, and 11 bases lay outside the gene matches. The germline V gene has CDR1 SGHKS and CDR2 YYEKEE (reference sequence). The CDR3 region has the DNA TGTGCCAGCAGCTTCCTAGCGGGGGGCCCCCTTGGGTACGAGCAGTACTTC. This translates into CASSFLAGGPLGYEQYF. The whole variable domain, filled in from reference TRBV5-5 and TRBJ2-7, reads DAGVTQSPTHLIKTRGQQVTLRCSPISGHKSVSWYQQVLGQGPQFIFQYYEKEERGRGNFPDRFSARQFPNYSSELNVNALLLGDSALYLCASSFLAGGPLGYEQYFGPGTRLTVT.

The chain couples TRBV12-5 to TRBJ2-7, with D tentatively TRBD1 (6 bases). The V end was cut by 7 bases, the J end by 2 bases, with 12 bases between. There are 13 residues in the CDR3. The germline V gene has CDR1 LGHNT and CDR2 FRNRAP. CDR3 region: CASAEQGPYEQYF. The CDR3 coding sequence is TGTGCTAGTGCCGAACAGGGCCCCTACGAGCAGTACTTC. The whole variable domain, remainder taken from reference TRBV12-5 and TRBJ2-7, is DARVTQTPRHKVTEMGQEVTMRCQPILGHNTVFWYRQTMMQGLELLAYFRNRAPLDDSGMPKDRFSAEMPDATLATLKIQPSEPRDSAVYFCASAEQGPYEQYFGPGTRLTVT.

The rearrangement links TRBV27 to TRBJ1-6; D gene unclear. Germline assignment: CDR1 MNHEY and CDR2 SMNVEV (reference sequence). V was pared by 6 bases and J by 6 bases, with 12 bases between. The CDR3 extends over 14 amino acids. CDR3 sequence reads: CASRYRSFNSPLHF. CDR3 bases: TGTGCCAGCAGGTACCGAAGTTTTAATTCACCCCTCCACTTT.

This chain connects TRBV7-9 to TRBJ1-1; D not resolved. The CDR3 is 14 residues long. Germline CDR1 and CDR2: SEHNR and FQNEAQ (reference sequence). The V gene lost 2 bases and the J gene lost 5 bases, with 12 bases spanning the gap. The CDR3 nucleotides read TGTGCCAGCAGCTTACAGACGGGAGGTACTGAAGCTTTCTTT. As protein: CASSLQTGGTEAFF.

The chain employs TRBV5-1 and TRBJ2-2, with a tentative D call TRBD2 (6 bases). Germline V gene data show CDR1 as SGHRS and CDR2 as YFSETQ. This CDR3 is built from 15 residues. V was cut by 4 bases and J by 0 bases, with 10 bases left in between. The CDR3 protein is CASSRAGPNTGELFF. In nucleotides, the CDR3 is TGCGCCAGCAGCCGAGCGGGTCCGAACACCGGGGAGCTGTTTTTT.

The table lists this clone with a few counts. This chain links TRBV28 with TRBJ1-5, with TRBD1 matching 7 bases. V dropped 5 bases and J dropped 7; count of bases not matched to a gene: 8. This CDR3 region has 14 residues. CDR1 MDHEN and CDR2 SYDVKM come from the germline V gene. The CDR3 DNA reads as TGTGCCAGCAGTATTGGGACAGAAGGGCAGCCCCAGCATTTT. Protein: CASSIGTEGQPQHF.

V usage is TRBV6-4 and J usage is TRBJ1-2; possible D gene TRBD1, 6 bases. Trimming removed 6 bases at V and 4 bases at J, with 15 bases between. The CDR3 is 14 amino acids. CDR1 is MRHNA and CDR2 is SNTAGT in the germline V gene. CDR3 loop: CASSLDSGVYGYTF. In nucleotides, the CDR3 is TGTGCCAGCAGCCTGGACAGCGGAGTCTATGGCTACACCTTC.

The rearrangement uses TRBV4-3 and TRBJ2-7; 7 bases are shared with TRBD2. Germline V lookup: CDR1 LGHNA, CDR2 YSLEER. There are 13 residues in the CDR3. Losses at the gene ends were 0 bases for V and 6 bases for J; bases not matched to a gene: 2. The CDR3 DNA follows: TGCGCCAGCAGCCAAGATGGCGGGGGCGAGCAGTACTTC. Its protein product is CASSQDGGGEQYF.

This clone showed up just a few times. The V call is TRBV7-9, the J call TRBJ1-1, with 8 bases matching TRBD1. The ends lost 5 bases at V and 3 bases at J; junction bases unmatched: 2. The germline V gene has CDR1 SEHNR and CDR2 FQNEAQ (reference sequence). The CDR3 runs 13 residues. CDR3: CASSPDRDTEAFF. In DNA, the CDR3 is TGTGCCAGCAGCCCGGACAGGGACACTGAAGCTTTCTTT.

This chain links TRBV12-5 with TRBJ2-6, with D hard to call. This CDR3 has 15 residues. Germline assignment: CDR1 LGHNT and CDR2 FRNRAP. The V and J ends lost 5 bases and 0 bases respectively, with 8 bases between them. The CDR3 DNA reads as TGTGCTAGTGGTATCCAAAGCTCTGGGGCCAACGTCCTGACTTTC. Amino acid sequence: CASGIQSSGANVLTF.

The chain links TRBV7-2 to TRBJ2-7, with 9 bases matching TRBD2. With 2 bases clipped from V and 7 bases from J, the junction kept 0 bases outside the gene matches. This CDR3 is 12 amino acids long. CDR1 is SGHTA, CDR2 FQGNSA, per germline. CDR3 DNA sequence: TGTGCCAGCAGCTTACTAGCGGGAGAGCAGTACTTC. Its protein product is CASSLLAGEQYF. The entire variable domain, with the rest obtained from reference TRBV7-2 and TRBJ2-7, is as follows: GAGVSQSPSNKVTEKGKDVELRCDPISGHTALYWYRQSLGQGLEFLIYFQGNSAPDKSGLPSDRFSAERTGGSVSTLTIQRTQQEDSAVYLCASSLLAGEQYFGPGTRLTVT.

The CDR3 region has the DNA TGTGCCAGCAGTTACCGATTAGTTACCTACGAGCAGTACTTC. This encodes CASSYRLVTYEQYF. V is TRBV6-6 and J is TRBJ2-5; D is ambiguous. Near its end, the DNA agrees better with TRBJ2-7, so the J call may be wrong. The CDR3 covers 14 residues. Germline V gene data show CDR1 as MNHNY and CDR2 as SVGAGI (reference sequence).

This clone was picked up a small number of times. This sequence joins TRBV2 and TRBJ1-5; a possible D gene is TRBD1 (6 bases). Trimming cost V 9 bases and J 6 bases, with 12 bases left between them. The germline gives CDR1 SNHLY, CDR2 FYNNEI. CDR3 length equals 12 residues. The CDR3 DNA reads TGTGCCAGTATGGGGGGCCTTCAGCCCCAGCATTTT. Its translation is CASMGGLQPQHF.

This clone was seen a few times. This chain uses TRBV20-1 with TRBJ2-1; D is uncertain. V gave up 2 bases and J gave up 6 bases, with 5 bases separating them. CDR1 and CDR2 from the germline V gene are DFQATT and SNEGSKA (reference sequence). This CDR3 contains 11 residues. In DNA, the CDR3 is TGCAGTGCTAGACTTCTCAATGAGCAGTTCTTC. Its protein product is CSARLLNEQFF.

The J gene is TRBJ1-2, the V gene TRBV7-6, with TRBD1 matching 9 bases. The ends lost 5 bases at V and 4 bases at J; junction bases unmatched: 5. The CDR3 runs 14 residues. The germline V gene encodes CDR1 SGHVS and CDR2 FNYEAQ. The CDR3, as DNA: TGTGCCAGCAGCCCTACAGGGGGCGGCTATGGCTACACCTTC. Translation: CASSPTGGGYGYTF.

The chain is built from TRBV5-4 and TRBJ2-5; weak D call: TRBD1 (6 bases). In germline, CDR1 is SGHNT, CDR2 YYREEE (reference sequence). The length of the CDR3 is 16 residues. V was trimmed by 2 bases and J by 0 bases, leaving 14 bases between them. The CDR3 DNA reads TGTGCCAGCAGCTTCGGACAACAGGGACACCAAGAGACCCAGTACTTC. This encodes CASSFGQQGHQETQYF.

The J gene is TRBJ2-1, the V gene TRBV6-1; 8 bases align to TRBD2. V dropped 5 bases and J dropped 0; count of bases not matched to a gene: 3. CDR3 length: 15 residues. CDR1 and CDR2 (germline): MNHNS, SASEGT. The CDR3 DNA is TGTGCCAGCAGTCCTAGCGGGTTCTCCTACAATGAGCAGTTCTTC. This sequence encodes CASSPSGFSYNEQFF.

The genes are TRBV7-9 and TRBJ2-7, with TRBD1 matching over 10 bases. Germline V gives CDR1 SEHNR, CDR2 FQNEAQ (reference sequence). Losses at the gene ends were 11 bases for V and 6 bases for J; bases not matched to a gene: 13. The CDR3 loop spans 14 amino acids. The CDR3 bases are TGTGCCGGACAGACAGGGGGCGCAGCCACCGAGCAGTACTTC. This codes for CAGQTGGAATEQYF.

The chain has TRBV19 and TRBJ1-2; D not resolved. V was trimmed by 2 bases and J by 5 bases, leaving 12 bases between them. The CDR3 is made up of 14 amino acids. The germline gives CDR1 LNHDA, CDR2 SQIVND (reference sequence). The CDR3 region is CASSIQPTVYGYTF. The CDR3 nucleotides are TGTGCCAGTAGTATACAACCGACCGTTTATGGCTACACCTTC. The full variable domain, completed using reference TRBV19 and TRBJ1-2, is DGGITQSPKYLFRKEGQNVTLSCEQNLNHDAMYWYRQDPGQGLRLIYYSQIVNDFQKGDIAEGYSVSREKKESFPLTVTSAQKNPTAFYLCASSIQPTVYGYTFGSGTRLTVV.

CDR3 nucleotides: TGTGCCAGCACCAAACGGGCGGGAGCTCTGGATGAGCAGTTCTTC. This sequence encodes CASTKRAGALDEQFF. The chain is built from TRBV6-6 and TRBJ2-1; 7 bases align to TRBD2. Germline CDR1 is MNHNY and CDR2 is SVGAGI (reference sequence). The trim removed 7 bases at V and 8 bases at J, leaving 14 bases unmatched. CDR3 length: 15 amino acids.

Only a few counts were recorded for this clone. This chain uses TRBV2 with TRBJ2-7; TRBD2 matches at 7 bases. This CDR3 region has 17 residues. With 4 bases clipped from V and 6 bases from J, the junction kept 18 bases outside the gene matches. In germline, CDR1 is SNHLY, CDR2 FYNNEI. As DNA, the CDR3 is TGTGCCAGCAGTGGAGGGTTTAGCGGGCAGGTTGGGTCCGAGCAGTACTTC. Its protein is CASSGGFSGQVGSEQYF.

This clone was picked up a small number of times. The CDR3 DNA follows: TGTGCCAGCAGCTTGAGGCTAGCGGTCGAGAATCAGTACTTC. The encoded protein is CASSLRLAVENQYF. The rearrangement uses TRBV5-5 and TRBJ2-4; 7 bases agree with TRBD2. Germline V gene sequence: CDR1 SGHKS, CDR2 YYEKEE (reference sequence). Trimming removed 1 base from V and 12 bases from J; junction bases left unmatched: 10. This CDR3 spans 14 amino acids.

This clone was seen a few times. The chain couples TRBV10-3 to TRBJ2-1; maybe TRBD2 (5 bases). The germline CDR1 and CDR2 sequences are ENHRY and SYGVKD. The V end was cut by 2 bases, the J end by 2 bases, with 19 bases between. This CDR3 comprises 18 residues. Here the CDR3 DNA reads TGTGCCATCAGTGAGCCAACCAAACCAGCGGAAACCTACAATGAGCAGTTCTTC. As protein: CAISEPTKPAETYNEQFF.

The rearrangement uses TRBV2 and TRBJ2-5; D uncertain. The ends were cut back, 3 bases at V and 1 base at J, with 15 bases in the middle. The CDR3 totals 16 residues. Per the germline V gene, CDR1 is SNHLY and CDR2 is FYNNEI. This CDR3 reads CASSESVEHPQETQYF. DNA for the CDR3: TGTGCCAGCAGTGAGAGTGTGGAACACCCCCAAGAGACCCAGTACTTC. The full variable domain, rest sourced from reference TRBV2 and TRBJ2-5, is EPEVTQTPSHQVTQMGQEVILRCVPISNHLYFYWYRQILGQKVEFLVSFYNNEISEKSEIFDDQFSVERPDGSNFTLKIRSTKLEDSAMYFCASSESVEHPQETQYFGPGTRLLVL.

This clone has only one observation. The J gene is TRBJ2-3, the V gene TRBV6-4; 11 nucleotides match TRBD2. The germline CDR1 and CDR2 sequences are MRHNA and SNTAGT. The CDR3 sequence is 16 residues long. Losses at the gene ends were 5 bases for V and 4 bases for J; bases not matched to a gene: 8. The CDR3 protein is CASSPLAGDGADTQYF. CDR3 nucleotides: TGTGCCAGCAGTCCACTAGCGGGGGACGGGGCAGATACGCAGTATTTT.

The chain employs TRBV5-6 and TRBJ1-3; no firm D call. The CDR3 sequence is 15 residues long. Germline V gene sequence: CDR1 SGHDT, CDR2 YYEEEE. V was clipped by 4 bases and J by 7 bases, with 18 bases between them. CDR3 DNA: TGTGCCAGCAGCCCAGGAGCAGGCGCCTGGAACACCATATATTTT. Amino acid sequence: CASSPGAGAWNTIYF. Complete variable domain (other parts from reference TRBV5-6 and TRBJ1-3): DAGVTQSPTHLIKTRGQQVTLRCSPKSGHDTVSWYQQALGQGPQFIFQYYEEEERQRGNFPDRFSGHQFPNYSSELNVNALLLGDSALYLCASSPGAGAWNTIYFGEGSWLTVV.

The V gene is TRBV9, the J gene TRBJ2-3; 9 positions agree with TRBD1. The CDR3 length is 15 residues. The germline V gene has CDR1 SGDLS and CDR2 YYNGEE. V gave up 0 bases and J gave up 5 bases; unmatched junction bases: 4. The CDR3 nucleotides read TGTGCCAGCAGCGTAGTACAGGGGGCGAAAGATACGCAGTATTTT. It is translated as CASSVVQGAKDTQYF.

J is TRBJ2-3 and V is TRBV7-2; D is ambiguous. V was pared by 1 base and J by 4 bases, with 9 bases between. Germline assignment: CDR1 SGHTA and CDR2 FQGNSA. The CDR3 runs to 14 residues. The CDR3 bases are TGTGCCAGCAGCTTAGGTGGCAGGCCAGATACGCAGTATTTT. It specifies CASSLGGRPDTQYF.

This chain uses TRBV30 with TRBJ2-1; no clear D. The germline CDR1 and CDR2 sequences are GTSNPN and SVGIG (reference sequence). Trimming took off 8 bases at V and 7 bases at J, with 12 bases between the two ends. The CDR3 runs 11 residues. The CDR3 sequence is CARRFANEQFF. As DNA, the CDR3 is TGTGCCCGGCGCTTCGCTAATGAGCAGTTCTTC.

This clone was recorded only once. The V and J genes are TRBV18 and TRBJ2-1; TRBD1 is a possible D gene (6 bases). V lost 5 bases and J 5 bases, leaving 13 bases between the germline ends. Germline values: CDR1 KGHSH, CDR2 LQKENI. This CDR3 comprises 14 residues. CDR3 in DNA: TGTGCCAGCTCAGCCGGGACACACAACAATGAGCAGTTCTTC. Its protein is CASSAGTHNNEQFF. The variable domain in full, completed from reference TRBV18 and TRBJ2-1, reads NAGVMQNPRHLVRRRGQEARLRCSPMKGHSHVYWYRQLPEEGLKFMVYLQKENIIDESGMPKERFSAEFPKEGPSILRIQQVVRGDSAAYFCASSAGTHNNEQFFGPGTRLTVL.